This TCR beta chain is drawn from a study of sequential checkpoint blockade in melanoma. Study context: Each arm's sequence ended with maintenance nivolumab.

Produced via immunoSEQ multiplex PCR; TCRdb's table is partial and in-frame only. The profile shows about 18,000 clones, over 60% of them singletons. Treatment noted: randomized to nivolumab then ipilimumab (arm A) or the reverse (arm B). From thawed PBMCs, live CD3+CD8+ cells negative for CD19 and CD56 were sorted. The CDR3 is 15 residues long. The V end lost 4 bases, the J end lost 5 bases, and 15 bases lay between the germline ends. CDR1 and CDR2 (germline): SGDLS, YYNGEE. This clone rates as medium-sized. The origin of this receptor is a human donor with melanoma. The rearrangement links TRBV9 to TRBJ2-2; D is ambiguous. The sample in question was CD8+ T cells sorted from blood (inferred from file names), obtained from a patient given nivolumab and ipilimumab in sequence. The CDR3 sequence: CASSPSIKRTGELFF. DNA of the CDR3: TGTGCCAGCAGCCCATCTATCAAGAGGACCGGGGAGCTGTTTTTT.